A selection of T cell receptor beta chains follows, all from one sample in a study of blood T cell repertoires in COVID-19. The table came from immunoSEQ multiplex PCR; TCRdb's copy has only in-frame clones and leaves some out. Among 65,000 or so clones listed, 65% to 85% were seen once. Sequences were obtained from PBMCs or T cells enriched from blood (not recorded which). The receptors were sampled from an older woman who had been exposed to COVID-19. CDR3s include the opening cysteine and the closing phenylalanine or tryptophan. A D gene is named only where the DNA matches it firmly. Clone size is not always given. Where it is, it says once, few, many or a class for expanded clones.

NA,NA,TRBJ2-2,TRBV2,CASSEALRGTGELFF,TGTGCCAGCAGTGAAGCGCTCAGGGGAACCGGGGAGCTGTTTTTT
TRBD1,NA,TRBJ2-4,TRBV9,CASSVGQGDFIQYF,TGTGCCAGCAGCGTAGGGCAGGGGGATTTCATTCAGTACTTC
NA,NA,TRBJ1-2,TRBV28,CASSTGTYGYTF,TGTGCCAGCAGCACAGGGACCTATGGCTACACCTTC
TRBD1,NA,TRBJ2-1,TRBV24-1,CATNSGGEQFF,TGTGCCACCAACTCAGGGGGTGAGCAGTTCTTC
NA,NA,TRBJ1-2,TRBV15,CATSRADGANYGYTF,TGTGCCACCAGCAGAGCCGACGGAGCTAACTATGGCTACACCTTC
NA,NA,TRBJ2-5,TRBV27,CASSLSSRGGETQYF,TGTGCCAGCAGTTTATCGTCCAGGGGTGGTGAGACCCAGTACTTC
NA,NA,TRBJ1-1,TRBV7-9,CASGYRGGKNTEAFF,TGTGCCAGCGGTTACCGGGGAGGGAAGAACACTGAAGCTTTCTTT
NA,NA,TRBJ1-4,TRBV11-2,CASSPLAGGSNEKLFF,TGTGCCAGCAGCCCCTTAGCGGGGGGCTCTAATGAAAAACTGTTTTTT
NA,NA,TRBJ2-6,TRBV6-1,CASSEGTAGANVLTF,TGTGCCAGCAGTGAAGGGACAGCTGGGGCCAACGTCCTGACTTTC
NA,NA,TRBJ1-1,TRBV2,CASSPRQGLAEAFF,TGTGCCAGCAGTCCTAGGCAGGGGTTGGCTGAAGCTTTCTTT
TRBD1,many,TRBJ2-3,TRBV27,CASRGQGTDTQYF,TGTGCCAGCAGGGGACAGGGCACAGATACGCAGTATTTT
NA,NA,TRBJ1-6,TRBV11-2,CASSLDRGTLHF,TGTGCCAGCAGCTTAGATAGGGGGACCCTCCACTTT
NA,few,TRBJ2-7,TRBV27,CASSGSVPHEQYF,TGTGCCAGCAGTGGTTCGGTCCCCCACGAGCAGTACTTC
NA,NA,TRBJ1-5,TRBV18,CASSPRGSNQPQHF,TGTGCCAGCTCACCCAGGGGTAGCAATCAGCCCCAGCATTTT
TRBD1,NA,TRBJ2-1,TRBV12-5,CASGLEGGWYNEQFF,TGTGCTAGTGGTTTGGAAGGGGGCTGGTACAATGAGCAGTTCTTC
TRBD1,NA,TRBJ2-7,TRBV5-1,CASSSTGGGEQYF,TGCGCCAGCAGCTCAACAGGGGGCGGGGAGCAGTACTTC
NA,NA,TRBJ2-5,TRBV20-1,CSASKASSETQYF,TGCAGTGCTAGTAAGGCTAGCAGTGAGACCCAGTACTTC
NA,NA,TRBJ2-5,TRBV6-5,CASRGLLRGTQYF,TGTGCCAGCAGGGGACTGTTAAGGGGGACCCAGTACTTC
NA,few,TRBJ1-2,TRBV6-6,CASSYMDSNYGYTF,TGTGCCAGCAGTTACATGGACAGTAACTATGGCTACACCTTC
TRBD1,once,TRBJ2-5,TRBV7-2,CASSPSDRGLQETQYF,TGTGCCAGCAGCCCATCGGACAGGGGGCTTCAAGAGACCCAGTACTTC
NA,NA,TRBJ2-4,TRBV7-2,CASSPRTDLAKNIQYF,TGTGCCAGCAGCCCCCGGACTGACTTAGCCAAAAACATTCAGTACTTC
NA,NA,TRBJ1-1,TRBV5-1,CASSRTVNTEAFF,TGCGCCAGCAGCCGGACAGTGAACACTGAAGCTTTCTTT
NA,many,TRBJ2-7,TRBV7-2,CASSLSGEGEQYF,TGTGCCAGCAGCTTATCAGGGGAAGGCGAGCAGTACTTC
TRBD1,NA,TRBJ1-1,TRBV7-8,CASSPRTGGLNTEAFF,TGTGCCAGCAGCCCGAGGACAGGGGGCTTGAACACTGAAGCTTTCTTT
NA,NA,TRBJ1-3,TRBV19,CASSISGSGNTIYF,TGTGCCAGTAGTATATCGGGATCTGGAAACACCATATATTTT
NA,once,TRBJ1-4,TRBV27,CASSSTGYEKLFF,TGTGCCAGCAGTTCCACAGGGTATGAAAAACTGTTTTTT
TRBD2,once,TRBJ2-5,TRBV7-6,CASSLGLAGTRGETQYF,TGTGCCAGCAGCCTTGGACTAGCGGGAACCCGAGGGGAGACCCAGTACTTC
TRBD1,NA,TRBJ1-4,TRBV5-1,CASRPRTGINEKLFF,TGCGCCAGCAGACCGCGGACAGGGATCAATGAAAAACTGTTTTTT
NA,NA,TRBJ2-1,TRBV30,CAWARNNEQFF,TGTGCCTGGGCTCGTAACAATGAGCAGTTCTTC
NA,few,TRBJ2-3,TRBV10-3,CAISRPGADTQYF,TGTGCCATCAGTCGACCAGGGGCAGATACGCAGTATTTT
NA,NA,TRBJ2-5,TRBV29-1,CSVENGGETQYF,TGCAGCGTTGAAAACGGAGGGGAGACCCAGTACTTC
NA,NA,TRBJ1-1,TRBV5-1,CASSLDSMNTEAFF,TGCGCCAGCAGCTTGGACAGTATGAACACTGAAGCTTTCTTT
NA,NA,TRBJ1-2,TRBV5-4,CASSSPGRGTYGYTF,TGTGCCAGCAGCTCCCCGGGCAGGGGTACCTATGGCTACACCTTC
NA,NA,TRBJ2-1,TRBV28,CASSEMGPDYNEQFF,TGTGCCAGCAGTGAAATGGGCCCAGACTACAATGAGCAGTTCTTC
TRBD1,NA,TRBJ1-1,TRBV6-5,CASRKDRVMAEAFF,TGTGCCAGCAGGAAGGACAGGGTAATGGCTGAAGCTTTCTTT
TRBD2,NA,TRBJ2-1,TRBV11-3,CASSSSGTSDEQFF,TGTGCCAGCAGCTCTTCCGGGACTAGCGATGAGCAGTTCTTC
TRBD1,NA,TRBJ1-5,TRBV19,CASRIDRGYSNQPQHF,TGTGCCAGTAGGATCGACAGGGGCTATAGCAATCAGCCCCAGCATTTT
TRBD1,NA,TRBJ2-7,TRBV5-8,CASSLSGTGQSEQYF,TGTGCCAGCAGCTTATCTGGGACAGGGCAAAGCGAGCAGTACTTC
NA,NA,TRBJ1-5,TRBV5-6,CASSFRGSGNQPQHF,TGTGCCAGCAGCTTCCGGGGTAGTGGCAATCAGCCCCAGCATTTT
TRBD2,NA,TRBJ2-3,TRBV6-1,CASSDGREVLTDTQYF,TGTGCCAGCAGTGACGGGAGGGAGGTACTCACAGATACGCAGTATTTT
TRBD1,many,TRBJ1-1,TRBV7-9,CASSPAQGAKTEAFF,TGTGCCAGCAGCCCCGCGCAGGGGGCGAAGACTGAAGCTTTCTTT
TRBD1,NA,TRBJ1-1,TRBV6-5,CATYRGLRTEAFF,TGTGCCACCTACAGGGGTTTGCGCACTGAAGCTTTCTTT
TRBD1,NA,TRBJ1-4,TRBV15,CATSIGQGGEKLFF,TGTGCCACCAGCATAGGACAGGGAGGAGAAAAACTGTTTTTT
TRBD1,many,TRBJ1-2,TRBV28,CASSSVTGGSYGYTF,TGTGCCAGCAGCTCCGTGACAGGGGGCTCTTATGGCTACACCTTC
NA,NA,TRBJ1-1,TRBV6-1,CASSEHLNTEAFF,TGTGCCAGCAGTGAGCACTTGAACACTGAAGCTTTCTTT
NA,few,TRBJ2-5,TRBV4-2,CASSRRPGGVQETQYF,TGTGCCAGCAGCCGGAGGCCCGGCGGGGTACAAGAGACCCAGTACTTC
NA,NA,TRBJ1-1,TRBV27,CASSLNPWPDTEAFF,TGTGCCAGCAGTTTAAACCCTTGGCCAGACACTGAAGCTTTCTTT
TRBD1,NA,TRBJ1-1,TRBV28,CASTPGQGAITEAFF,TGTGCCAGCACACCCGGACAGGGGGCTATCACTGAAGCTTTCTTT
TRBD1,NA,TRBJ1-5,TRBV19,CASTGTGAYNQPQHF,TGTGCCAGTACTGGGACAGGAGCCTACAATCAGCCCCAGCATTTT
TRBD1,NA,TRBJ1-2,TRBV7-2,CASSLGTGDGYTF,TGTGCCAGCAGCTTAGGAACAGGGGATGGCTACACCTTC
NA,NA,TRBJ1-4,TRBV3-1/TRBV3-2,CASSQVGGGREKLFF,TGTGCCAGCAGCCAAGTCGGGGGAGGAAGGGAAAAACTGTTTTTT
NA,few,TRBJ1-2,TRBV30,CAWALQGDYGYTF,TGTGCCTGGGCTTTACAGGGAGACTATGGCTACACCTTC
TRBD2,NA,TRBJ2-1,TRBV14,CASSQDSGTYNEQFF,TGTGCCAGCAGCCAAGATAGCGGGACCTACAATGAGCAGTTCTTC
NA,NA,TRBJ2-3,TRBV9,CASSVVSGADTQYF,TGTGCCAGCAGCGTAGTTTCGGGAGCGGATACGCAGTATTTT
NA,few,TRBJ1-4,TRBV5-1,CASSFDSTNEKLFF,TGCGCCAGCAGCTTTGACAGTACTAATGAAAAACTGTTTTTT
NA,NA,TRBJ2-2,TRBV28,CASSFLDRSGGELFF,TGTGCCAGCAGTTTCCTTGACAGGAGCGGCGGGGAGCTGTTTTTT
TRBD1,NA,TRBJ1-2,TRBV11-2,CASSLGTGLDYGYTF,TGTGCCAGCAGCTTAGGGACAGGGCTGGACTATGGCTACACCTTC